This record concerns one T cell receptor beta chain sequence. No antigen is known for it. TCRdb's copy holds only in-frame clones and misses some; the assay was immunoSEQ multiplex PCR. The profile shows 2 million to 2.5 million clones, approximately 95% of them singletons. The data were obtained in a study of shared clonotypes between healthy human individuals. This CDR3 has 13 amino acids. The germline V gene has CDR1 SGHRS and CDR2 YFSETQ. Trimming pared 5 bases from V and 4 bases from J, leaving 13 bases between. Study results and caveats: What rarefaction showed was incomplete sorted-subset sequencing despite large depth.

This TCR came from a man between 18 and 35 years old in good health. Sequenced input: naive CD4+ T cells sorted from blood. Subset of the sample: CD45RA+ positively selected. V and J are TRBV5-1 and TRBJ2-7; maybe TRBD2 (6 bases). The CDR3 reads CASRFSGDYEQYF. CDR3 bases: TGCGCCAGCAGGTTCTCGGGGGATTACGAGCAGTACTTC.